This TCR beta chain was identified in a study of early T cells in non-severe SARS-CoV-2 infection. Overall study: The sequenced material was bulk RNA from unsorted whole blood, and its chains were unpaired. Whole-study findings and limits: The matching step, a VDJdb search, favored anti-spike CD8 responses and missed private and CD4 specificities.

The CDR3 sequence is 14 residues long. Germline CDR1 SGHAT, CDR2 FQNNGV. Trimming cost V 2 bases and J 8 bases; bases outside gene matches: 5. The TCR library protocol was used to attach unique molecular identifiers. These identifiers were attached to individual cDNA molecules. MiXCR was run by TCRdb on the 5' RACE reads, yielding one entry per CDR3 protein. The data contain some 96,000 distinct CDR3 sequences, about 12% of them seen just once; the ten biggest clones take up approximately 2.3%. The sample holds a few counts of this clonotype. Its target is not known. The source of this sequence is an adult who was a healthcare worker with PCR-confirmed SARS-CoV-2 infection or an uninfected control (not recorded which). The sequenced material came from whole blood. The V call is TRBV11-2, the J call TRBJ2-2, with 7 bases lining up with TRBD1. CDR3: CASSLRSGGGELFF. The CDR3 nucleotides read TGTGCCAGCAGCTTACGATCAGGGGGAGGGGAGCTGTTTTTT. Full variable domain (rest looked up from reference TRBV11-2 and TRBJ2-2): EAGVAQSPRYKIIEKRQSVAFWCNPISGHATLYWYQQILGQGPKLLIQFQNNGVVDDSQLPKDRFSAERLKGVDSTLKIQPAKLEDSAVYLCASSLRSGGGELFFGEGSRLTVL.